These 22 T cell receptor beta chains share one sample of origin, sequenced in a study of blood T cell repertoires in COVID-19. TCRdb's table, derived via immunoSEQ multiplex PCR, lists solely in-frame clones and lacks some. The sample yields about 200,000 clones, 84% seen once. What was sequenced was peripheral blood. Receptors were obtained from a man over 45 with active or convalescent COVID-19.

This chain links TRBV29-1 with TRBJ2-3; 9 nucleotides match TRBD2. J lost 5 bases, V lost 3 bases, and 6 bases had no gene match. Looked up from germline, CDR1 is SQVTM and CDR2 is ANQGSEA. This CDR3 spans 14 amino acids. The CDR3 spells CSVDASGILDTQYF. The CDR3 coding sequence is TGCAGCGTTGACGCTAGCGGGATTCTAGATACGCAGTATTTT.

This rearrangement joins TRBV2 to TRBJ2-3, with a weak D call TRBD2 (7 bases). From germline, CDR1 is SNHLY and CDR2 FYNNEI. V was pared by 2 bases and J by 2 bases, with 14 bases between. The CDR3 is 16 amino acids. The CDR3 region has the DNA TGTGCCAGCAGTGAAAGAAGGGGGGGAGCCACAGATACGCAGTATTTT. Translated: CASSERRGGATDTQYF.

The count of this clone is one. The chain couples TRBV5-1 to TRBJ1-2, with unresolved D. V was pared by 1 base and J by 0 bases, with 4 bases between. Germline assignment: CDR1 SGHRS and CDR2 YFSETQ. CDR3 length: 13 residues. CDR3 sequence reads: CASSLQTNYGYTF. The CDR3 DNA reads as TGCGCCAGCAGCTTGCAGACTAACTATGGCTACACCTTC. Drawing the rest from reference TRBV5-1 and TRBJ1-2, the complete variable domain is KAGVTQTPRYLIKTRGQQVTLSCSPISGHRSVSWYQQTPGQGLQFLFEYFSETQRNKGNFPGRFSGRQFSNSRSEMNVSTLELGDSALYLCASSLQTNYGYTFGSGTRLTVV.

The CDR3 protein is CASSLFQTRGYTF. Written as DNA, the CDR3 is TGTGCCAGCAGTTTATTCCAAACGCGCGGCTACACCTTC. The rearrangement uses TRBV28 and TRBJ1-2, with D uncertain. The CDR3 is 13 amino acids. Germline loops: CDR1 MDHEN, CDR2 SYDVKM. V was cut by 1 base and J by 8 bases, with 11 bases left in between.

The V call is TRBV7-2, the J call TRBJ2-7; 8 bases are shared with TRBD1. CDR3 length equals 15 residues. J was trimmed by 1 base and V by 0 bases; bases with no gene match: 2. Germline values: CDR1 SGHTA, CDR2 FQGNSA. As DNA, the CDR3 is TGTGCCAGCAGCTTAGCCGGGACAGGATCCTACGAGCAGTACTTC. Translating gives CASSLAGTGSYEQYF.

The V gene is TRBV30, the J gene TRBJ1-4, with TRBD1 as a possible D gene (5 bases). V lost 5 bases and J 4 bases, leaving 17 bases between the germline ends. The CDR3 consists of 15 residues. CDR1 and CDR2 from the germline V gene are GTSNPN and SVGIG (reference sequence). The CDR3 DNA is TGTGCCTGGGGCAAAACAGGAAGCCTTAATGAAAAACTGTTTTTT. It encodes CAWGKTGSLNEKLFF. The full variable domain, in which reference TRBV30 and TRBJ1-4 provide the parts outside the CDR3, is SQTIHQWPATLVQPVGSPLSLECTVEGTSNPNLYWYRQAAGRGLQLLFYSVGIGQISSEVPQNLSASRPQDRQFILSSKKLLLSDSGFYLCAWGKTGSLNEKLFFGSGTQLSVL.

This clone was recorded only once. The chain employs TRBV24-1 and TRBJ2-3; D is perhaps TRBD1 (5 bases). CDR1 and CDR2 from the germline V gene are KGHDR and SFDVKD. The V end was cut by 2 bases, the J end by 2 bases, with 10 bases between. CDR3 length: 15 amino acids. This chain's CDR3 is CATSDSTDFTDTQYF. The CDR3 DNA sequence: TGTGCCACCAGTGATTCGACAGATTTCACAGATACGCAGTATTTT.

The J gene is TRBJ1-2, the V gene TRBV5-4, with TRBD1 identical over 10 bases. The J segment lost 1 base and the V segment lost 5 bases, leaving 2 bases of the junction unmatched. The CDR3 is made up of 14 amino acids. Germline loops: CDR1 SGHNT, CDR2 YYREEE (reference sequence). The CDR3 DNA reads TGTGCCAGCAGGAGGACAGGGGGTAACTATGGCTACACCTTC. This sequence encodes CASRRTGGNYGYTF.

The chain has TRBV14 and TRBJ2-5; 9 nucleotides agree with TRBD1. Trimming removed 1 base from V and 3 bases from J; junction bases left unmatched: 6. The germline V gene has CDR1 SGHDN and CDR2 FVKESK. This CDR3 spans 16 amino acids. The CDR3 coding sequence is TGTGCCAGCAGCCAAGGGACAGGGGAGGAGGAAGAGACCCAGTACTTC. Its protein is CASSQGTGEEEETQYF.

The chain recombines TRBV7-3 with TRBJ2-7; perhaps TRBD2 as D (6 bases). With 0 bases removed from V and 3 bases from J, the gap between germline ends came to 15 bases. Germline CDR1 is SGHTA and CDR2 is FQGTGA. The length of the CDR3 is 16 residues. The CDR3 DNA reads TGTGCCAGCAGCTTAACTTATACTAGCAGCATCTACGAGCAGTACTTC. Protein sequence: CASSLTYTSSIYEQYF.

In this sample, this clone turned up once. This chain uses TRBV29-1 with TRBJ2-1, with D perhaps TRBD1 (5 bases). V was clipped by 6 bases and J by 10 bases, with 16 bases between them. This CDR3 contains 12 residues. Per germline, CDR1 SQVTM and CDR2 ANQGSEA. CDR3 residues: CSVSPGHTEQFF. The CDR3 DNA is TGCAGCGTCTCTCCAGGACATACAGAGCAGTTCTTC.

Concerning this clone: Other DNA variants within this sample encode the same CDR3. The V and J genes are TRBV28 and TRBJ1-1; TRBD1 matches 8 bases. This CDR3 has 13 amino acids. The junction had 3 bases not matched to a gene; V was cut back by 4 bases and J by 5 bases. CDR1 and CDR2 from the germline V gene are MDHEN and SYDVKM. Written as DNA, the CDR3 is TGTGCCAGCAGTTCAGGGGGCGAGACTGAAGCTTTCTTT. As protein: CASSSGGETEAFF.

The gene calls are TRBV10-2 and TRBJ2-7, with 7 bases that match TRBD1. CDR1 is WSHSY, CDR2 SAAADI, per germline. After removal of 7 bases from V and 3 bases from J, the junction contained 9 bases not matched to a gene. The CDR3 has 14 amino acids. Here the CDR3 reads CASNSDRDGYEQYF. CDR3 coding DNA: TGCGCCAGCAACTCAGACAGGGACGGCTACGAGCAGTACTTC.

The CDR3 region is CASSPPGHPTNEKLFF. In DNA, the CDR3 is TGTGCCAGCTCACCACCTGGACACCCAACTAATGAAAAACTGTTTTTT. The V call is TRBV18, the J call TRBJ1-4; perhaps TRBD1 as D (5 bases). The CDR3 runs 16 residues. Germline CDR1 reads KGHSH; CDR2 reads LQKENI. Trimming left V 0 bases short and J 0 bases short, with 8 bases between.

The gene calls are TRBV28 and TRBJ1-5; the D is unclear. CDR3 length: 12 residues. V gave up 6 bases and J gave up 2 bases, with 5 bases separating them. CDR1 is MDHEN and CDR2 is SYDVKM in the germline V gene. The CDR3 coding sequence is TGTGCCAGCAGGGGCGGCAATCAGCCCCAGCATTTT. Translated, it gives CASRGGNQPQHF.

CDR3 coding DNA: TGCGCCAGCAGCCAAGATCGCAGGACAGGGTTCGAAAAACTGTTTTTT. This gives the protein CASSQDRRTGFEKLFF. The chain combines TRBV4-3 with TRBJ1-4; 8 bases are a match to TRBD1. The CDR3 spans 16 residues. The V gene's germline CDR1 is LGHNA and CDR2 YSLEER. V shed 0 bases and J 8 bases; nucleotides not matched to a gene: 8.

This chain's CDR3 is CASSLALAGNTDTQYF. The CDR3 nucleotides read TGTGCCAGCAGCTTAGCCCTAGCGGGGAACACAGATACGCAGTATTTT. V usage is TRBV7-2 and J usage is TRBJ2-3; 9 nucleotides match TRBD2. The V gene end was trimmed by 0 bases and the J gene end by 2 bases; junction bases not matched to a gene: 3. Germline V gene data show CDR1 as SGHTA and CDR2 as FQGNSA. The CDR3 is made up of 16 amino acids.

The gene calls are TRBV6-5 and TRBJ2-7; 10 positions agree with TRBD1. This CDR3 region has 15 residues. CDR1 MNHEY and CDR2 SVGAGI come from the germline V gene. Trimming removed 3 bases from V and 5 bases from J; junction bases left unmatched: 7. The CDR3 DNA follows: TGTGCCAGCAGTTATCTGACAGGGGGCCACCACGAGCAGTACGTC. Its protein product is CASSYLTGGHHEQYV.

The chain combines TRBV5-1 with TRBJ1-3; 8 bases fit TRBD1. The V segment lost 0 bases and the J segment 2 bases; nucleotides outside the gene matches: 4. The CDR3 is made up of 16 amino acids. Germline V lookup: CDR1 SGHRS, CDR2 YFSETQ. CDR3 amino acids: CASSLEDRVAGNTIYF. CDR3 bases: TGCGCCAGCAGCTTGGAGGACAGGGTGGCTGGAAACACCATATATTTT.

The chain links TRBV6-4 to TRBJ1-1; D might be TRBD1 (5 bases). CDR1 MRHNA and CDR2 SNTAGT come from the germline V gene. Trimming removed 5 bases at V and 1 base at J, with 8 bases between. There are 13 residues in the CDR3. This CDR3 reads CASSLDTNTEAFF. The CDR3 DNA is TGTGCCAGCAGTCTGGACACGAACACTGAAGCTTTCTTT.

The V gene is TRBV7-3, the J gene TRBJ2-7, with D possibly TRBD1 on 6 matching bases. The CDR3 totals 15 residues. V was shortened by 2 bases and J by 0 bases, with 11 bases between the two germline ends. Germline-derived CDR1 and CDR2 are SGHTA and FQGTGA. CDR3 coding DNA: TGTGCCAGCAGCTTACTTCAGGGGATCTCCTACGAGCAGTACGTC. Its protein product is CASSLLQGISYEQYV.

The J gene is TRBJ2-1, the V gene TRBV19, with D perhaps matching TRBD1 (6 bases). The V end was cut by 3 bases, the J end by 0 bases, with 18 bases between. The CDR3 totals 18 residues. CDR1 is LNHDA, CDR2 SQIVND, per germline (reference sequence). CDR3 residues: CASSMKAVGAGSYNEQFF. The CDR3 DNA sequence: TGTGCCAGTAGTATGAAGGCCGTGGGGGCTGGCTCCTACAATGAGCAGTTCTTC.